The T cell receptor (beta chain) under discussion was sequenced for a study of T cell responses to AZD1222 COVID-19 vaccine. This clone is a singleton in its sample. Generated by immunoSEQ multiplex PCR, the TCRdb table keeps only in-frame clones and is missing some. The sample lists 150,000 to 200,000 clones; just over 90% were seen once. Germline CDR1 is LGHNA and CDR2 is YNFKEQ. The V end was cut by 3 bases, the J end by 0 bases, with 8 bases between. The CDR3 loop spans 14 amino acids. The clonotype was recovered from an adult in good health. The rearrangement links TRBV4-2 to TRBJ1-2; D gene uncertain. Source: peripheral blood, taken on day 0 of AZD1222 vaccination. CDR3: CASSQAGSNYGYTF. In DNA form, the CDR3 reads TGTGCCAGCAGCCAGGCCGGATCTAACTATGGCTACACCTTC.